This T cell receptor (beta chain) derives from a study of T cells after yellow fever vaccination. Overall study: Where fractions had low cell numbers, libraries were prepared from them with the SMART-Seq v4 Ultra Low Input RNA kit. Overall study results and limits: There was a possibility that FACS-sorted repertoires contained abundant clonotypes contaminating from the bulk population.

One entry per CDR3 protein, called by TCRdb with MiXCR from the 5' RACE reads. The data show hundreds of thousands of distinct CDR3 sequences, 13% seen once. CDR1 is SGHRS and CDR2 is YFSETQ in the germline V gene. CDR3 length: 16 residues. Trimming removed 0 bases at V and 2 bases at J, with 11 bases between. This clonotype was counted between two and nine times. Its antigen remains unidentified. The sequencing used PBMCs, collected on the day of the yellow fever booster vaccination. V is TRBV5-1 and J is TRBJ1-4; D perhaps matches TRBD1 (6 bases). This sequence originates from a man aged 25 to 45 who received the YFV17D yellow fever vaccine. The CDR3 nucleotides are TGCGCCAGCAGCTTGGCATACGGACAGACTAATGAAAAACTGTTTTTT. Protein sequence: CASSLAYGQTNEKLFF.